This TCR beta chain was documented in a study of blood T cell repertoires in COVID-19. In the study overall: Collection of acute and convalescent COVID-19 samples took place in the United States, Italy and Spain. PBMCs, B-cell-depleted T cells, or T cells provided the cDNA or gDNA that made up the material.

The CDR3 consists of 18 residues. The germline V gene encodes CDR1 SGHKS and CDR2 YYEKEE (reference sequence). The J segment lost 8 bases and the V segment lost 3 bases, leaving 17 bases of the junction unmatched. The repertoire was sequenced with immunoSEQ multiplex PCR; TCRdb's copy has only in-frame clones and lacks some. The sample yields approximately 250,000 clones, over 65% seen once. The receptor comes from a man aged 55 to 70 who had recovered from COVID-19. The chain employs TRBV5-5 and TRBJ2-1, with TRBD2 matching over 10 bases. Source material: peripheral blood. CDR3 protein: CASSSLPPASGRTYEQFF. The CDR3 bases are TGTGCCAGCAGCTCATTACCCCCTGCTAGCGGGAGAACCTATGAGCAGTTCTTC.